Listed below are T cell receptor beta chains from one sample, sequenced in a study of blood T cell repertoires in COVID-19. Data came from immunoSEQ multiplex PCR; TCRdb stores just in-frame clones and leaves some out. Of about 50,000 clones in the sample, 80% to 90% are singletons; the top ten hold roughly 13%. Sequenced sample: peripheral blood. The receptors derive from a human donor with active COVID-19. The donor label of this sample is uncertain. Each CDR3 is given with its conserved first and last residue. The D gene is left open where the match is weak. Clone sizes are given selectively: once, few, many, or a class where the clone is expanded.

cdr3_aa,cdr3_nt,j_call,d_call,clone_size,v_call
CASTQGPTSTDTQYF,TGTGCCAGCACCCAGGGGCCAACTAGCACAGATACGCAGTATTTT,TRBJ2-3,-,-,TRBV9
CASKDRPYQETQYF,TGTGCCAGCAAGGACAGACCGTACCAAGAGACCCAGTACTTC,TRBJ2-5,-,few,TRBV6-6
CASSRGGTTNQPQHF,TGTGCCAGCAGCCGCGGGGGGACTACCAATCAGCCCCAGCATTTT,TRBJ1-5,-,-,TRBV6-5
CASSPWGTSGQETQYF,TGTGCCAGCAGCCCCTGGGGGACTAGCGGACAAGAGACCCAGTACTTC,TRBJ2-5,TRBD2,-,TRBV3-1/TRBV3-2
CASSAPGQGIYEQYF,TGTGCCAGCAGCGCCCCGGGACAGGGGATATACGAGCAGTACTTC,TRBJ2-7,TRBD1,-,TRBV3-1/TRBV3-2
CASSPDRENTGELFF,TGTGCCAGCAGTCCGGACAGGGAGAACACCGGGGAGCTGTTTTTT,TRBJ2-2,TRBD1,-,TRBV27
CASSSGAVGRTQFF,TGTGCCAGCAGCTCAGGGGCAGTAGGGCGGACTCAGTTCTTC,TRBJ2-1,-,-,TRBV7-2
CASSQGQLTLYNEQFF,TGTGCCAGCAGCCAAGGACAGCTAACTCTTTACAATGAGCAGTTCTTC,TRBJ2-1,-,-,TRBV11-3
CASSHEIQMSSTDTQYF,TGCGCCAGCAGCCACGAAATACAGATGTCTAGCACAGATACGCAGTATTTT,TRBJ2-3,-,-,TRBV4-3
CASSLWGQGYHGYTF,TGTGCCAGCAGTTTATGGGGACAGGGCTACCATGGCTACACCTTC,TRBJ1-2,TRBD1,-,TRBV28
CASTKLRDRASYEQYF,TGCGCCAGCACTAAACTCCGGGACAGGGCCTCGTACGAGCAGTACTTC,TRBJ2-7,TRBD1,few,TRBV10-1